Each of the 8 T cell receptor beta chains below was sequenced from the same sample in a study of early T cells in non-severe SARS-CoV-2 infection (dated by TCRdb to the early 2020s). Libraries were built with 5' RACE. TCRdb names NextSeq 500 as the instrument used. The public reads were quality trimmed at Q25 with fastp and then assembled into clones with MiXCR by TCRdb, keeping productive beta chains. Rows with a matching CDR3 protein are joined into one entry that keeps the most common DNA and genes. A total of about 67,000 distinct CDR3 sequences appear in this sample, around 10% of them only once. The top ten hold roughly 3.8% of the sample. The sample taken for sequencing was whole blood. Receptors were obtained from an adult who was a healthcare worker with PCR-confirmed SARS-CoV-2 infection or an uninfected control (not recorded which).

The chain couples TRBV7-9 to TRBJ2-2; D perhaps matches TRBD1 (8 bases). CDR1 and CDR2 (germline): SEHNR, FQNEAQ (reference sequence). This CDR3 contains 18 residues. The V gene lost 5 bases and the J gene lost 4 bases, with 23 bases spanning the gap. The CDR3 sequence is CASSNQPGQGGITGELFF. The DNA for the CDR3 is TGTGCCAGCAGCAATCAACCCGGACAGGGAGGGATCACCGGGGAGCTGTTTTTT.

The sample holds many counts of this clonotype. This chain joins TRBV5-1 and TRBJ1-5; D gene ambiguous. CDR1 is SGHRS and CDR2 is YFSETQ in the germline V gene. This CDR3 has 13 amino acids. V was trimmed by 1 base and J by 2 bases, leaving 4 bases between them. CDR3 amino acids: CASSLIGNQPQHF. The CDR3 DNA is TGCGCCAGCAGCTTGATCGGCAATCAGCCCCAGCATTTT. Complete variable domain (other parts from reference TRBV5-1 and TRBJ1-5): KAGVTQTPRYLIKTRGQQVTLSCSPISGHRSVSWYQQTPGQGLQFLFEYFSETQRNKGNFPGRFSGRQFSNSRSEMNVSTLELGDSALYLCASSLIGNQPQHFGDGTRLSIL.

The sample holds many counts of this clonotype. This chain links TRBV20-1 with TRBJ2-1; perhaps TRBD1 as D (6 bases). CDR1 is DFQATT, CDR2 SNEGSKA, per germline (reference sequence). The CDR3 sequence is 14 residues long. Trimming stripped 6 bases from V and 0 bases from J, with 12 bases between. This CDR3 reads CSADTGSSYNEQFF. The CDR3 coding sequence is TGCAGTGCAGATACAGGGAGCTCCTACAATGAGCAGTTCTTC.

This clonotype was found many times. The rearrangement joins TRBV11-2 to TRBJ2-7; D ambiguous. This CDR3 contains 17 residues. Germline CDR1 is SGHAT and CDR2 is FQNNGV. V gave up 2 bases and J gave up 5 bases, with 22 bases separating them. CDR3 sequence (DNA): TGTGCCAGCAGCTTAAATGCGCGAGCACCTACTATTGACGAGCAGTACTTC. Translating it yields CASSLNARAPTIDEQYF.

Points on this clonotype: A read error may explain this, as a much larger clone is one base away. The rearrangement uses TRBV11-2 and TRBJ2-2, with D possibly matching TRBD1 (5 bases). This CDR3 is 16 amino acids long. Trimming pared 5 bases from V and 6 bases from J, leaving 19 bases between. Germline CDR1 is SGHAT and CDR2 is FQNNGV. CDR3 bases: TGTGCCAGCAGCCCCCCTTATGGGGCCCTTTCCGGGGAGCTGTTTTTT. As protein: CASSPPYGALSGELFF.

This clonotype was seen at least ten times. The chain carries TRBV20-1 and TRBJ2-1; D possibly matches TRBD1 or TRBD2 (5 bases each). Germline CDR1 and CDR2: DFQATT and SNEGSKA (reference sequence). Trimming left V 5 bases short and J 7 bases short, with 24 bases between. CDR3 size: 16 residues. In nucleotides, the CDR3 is TGCAGTGCTCCCAGTGGGGCATCCCCCCGGAGGAATGAGCAGTTCTTC. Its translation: CSAPSGASPRRNEQFF.

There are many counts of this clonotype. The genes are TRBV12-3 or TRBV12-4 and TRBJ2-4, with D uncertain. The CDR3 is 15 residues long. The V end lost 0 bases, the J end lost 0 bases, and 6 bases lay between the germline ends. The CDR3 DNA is TGTGCCAGCAGTTTAGCCCCGCTAGCCAAAAACATTCAGTACTTC. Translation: CASSLAPLAKNIQYF.

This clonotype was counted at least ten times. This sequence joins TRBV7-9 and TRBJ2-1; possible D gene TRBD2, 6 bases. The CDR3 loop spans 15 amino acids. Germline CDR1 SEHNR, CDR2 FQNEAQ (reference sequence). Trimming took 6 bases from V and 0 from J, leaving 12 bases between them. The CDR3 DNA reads TGTGCCAGCAGAGGGACTGCGAGCTCCTACAATGAGCAGTTCTTC. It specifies CASRGTASSYNEQFF.